These T cell receptor beta chains were read from a single sample in a study of T-cell reconstitution after alpha-beta-depleted transplantation in children. Via MiXCR, TCRdb re-called the PCR reads, giving one row per CDR3 protein. The sample records approximately 350,000 distinct CDR3 sequences, 10% to 15% being singletons. Sequenced here: PBMCs, sampled from the stem cell graft. These receptor sequences come from a human donor who donated a stem cell graft to a child with Fanconi anemia. The CDR3 runs from the conserved cysteine through the conserved F or W. Fields, in order: D gene, V gene, J gene, clone size, CDR3 DNA, CDR3 protein. The D gene is left open where the match is weak. Only some rows state a clone size, as once, few, many or a class for expanded clones.

d_call: -
v_call: TRBV20-1
j_call: TRBJ2-7
clone_size: few
cdr3_nt: TGCAGCCCTTTAGCCCTACCGTTCTACGAGCAGTACTTC
cdr3_aa: CSPLALPFYEQYF

d_call: TRBD1
v_call: TRBV2
j_call: TRBJ2-1
clone_size: -
cdr3_nt: TGTGCCAGGAACAGGGGAGACTACAATGAGCAGTTCTTC
cdr3_aa: CARNRGDYNEQFF

d_call: -
v_call: TRBV5-1
j_call: TRBJ2-2
clone_size: few
cdr3_nt: TGCGCCAGCAGCTCTGACCGTGCGGTAGCCGGGGAGCTGTTTTTT
cdr3_aa: CASSSDRAVAGELFF

d_call: TRBD2
v_call: TRBV10-1
j_call: TRBJ2-3
clone_size: few
cdr3_nt: TGCGCCAGCAGTGTGACTAGCGGGCGCACAGATACGCAGTATTTT
cdr3_aa: CASSVTSGRTDTQYF

d_call: -
v_call: TRBV6-2/TRBV6-3
j_call: TRBJ2-6
clone_size: few
cdr3_nt: TGTGCCAGCAGTCCCGTGGGGGGCGCGACTGGGGCCAACGTCCTGACTTTC
cdr3_aa: CASSPVGGATGANVLTF

d_call: -
v_call: TRBV18
j_call: TRBJ1-5
clone_size: few
cdr3_nt: TGTGCCAGCTCACCAAATCGGCCGGATGGGTCCCAGCCCCAGCATTTT
cdr3_aa: CASSPNRPDGSQPQHF

d_call: TRBD2
v_call: TRBV4-2
j_call: TRBJ2-2
clone_size: once
cdr3_nt: TGTGCCAGCAGCCAATCGCTAGCGGGGGACACGAACACCGGGGAGCTGTTTTTT
cdr3_aa: CASSQSLAGDTNTGELFF

d_call: -
v_call: TRBV3-1
j_call: TRBJ1-1
clone_size: once
cdr3_nt: TGTGCCAGCAGCCAAGATACCCGCCGAGCTTTCTTT
cdr3_aa: CASSQDTRRAFF

d_call: -
v_call: TRBV3-1
j_call: TRBJ2-1
clone_size: few
cdr3_nt: TGTGCCAGCAGCCAGCGGGCAGCCGAGAGCTCCTACAATGAGCAGTTCTTC
cdr3_aa: CASSQRAAESSYNEQFF

d_call: TRBD1
v_call: TRBV20-1
j_call: TRBJ2-1
clone_size: few
cdr3_nt: TGCAGTGCTTTCGGACAGGGAAATGAGCAGTTCTTC
cdr3_aa: CSAFGQGNEQFF

d_call: -
v_call: TRBV7-2
j_call: TRBJ1-2
clone_size: -
cdr3_nt: TGTGCCAGCAGAGTACAAACGGGGCCCGCCATCTATGGCTACACCTTC
cdr3_aa: CASRVQTGPAIYGYTF

d_call: -
v_call: TRBV11-1
j_call: TRBJ2-5
clone_size: many
cdr3_nt: TGTGCCAGCTCGCCTACAGGGATAGAGACCCAGTACTTC
cdr3_aa: CASSPTGIETQYF

d_call: TRBD2
v_call: TRBV14
j_call: TRBJ2-3
clone_size: many
cdr3_nt: TGTGCCAGCAGCCAGAGACTAGCGGCGAGCACAGATACGCAGTATTTT
cdr3_aa: CASSQRLAASTDTQYF

d_call: TRBD2
v_call: TRBV11-2
j_call: TRBJ2-3
clone_size: -
cdr3_nt: TGTGCCAGCAGCCCAAGGCCGTTTGGACTAGCGCCACATACAGATACGCAGTATTTT
cdr3_aa: CASSPRPFGLAPHTDTQYF

d_call: -
v_call: TRBV29-1
j_call: TRBJ2-7
clone_size: many
cdr3_nt: TGCAGCGTTGAGGGTCTCGAGCAGAGGGCAGGGGAGCAGTACTTC
cdr3_aa: CSVEGLEQRAGEQYF

d_call: TRBD1
v_call: TRBV6-2/TRBV6-3
j_call: TRBJ2-2
clone_size: -
cdr3_nt: TGTGCCAGCAGTTCCCGGGACAGGGGTGTCTCCGGGGAGCTGTTTTTT
cdr3_aa: CASSSRDRGVSGELFF

d_call: -
v_call: TRBV5-4
j_call: TRBJ2-3
clone_size: once
cdr3_nt: TGTGCCAGCAGCTTGTTGGGGGGCTTAGATACGCAGTATTTT
cdr3_aa: CASSLLGGLDTQYF

d_call: -
v_call: TRBV20-1
j_call: TRBJ1-5
clone_size: many
cdr3_nt: TGCAGTGCTCAATTTCTGGATAGCAATCAGCCCCAGCATTTT
cdr3_aa: CSAQFLDSNQPQHF

d_call: -
v_call: TRBV12-3/TRBV12-4
j_call: TRBJ1-2
clone_size: many
cdr3_nt: TGTGCCAGCAGTTTAGATCCCGACTATGGCTACACCTTC
cdr3_aa: CASSLDPDYGYTF

d_call: -
v_call: TRBV10-3
j_call: TRBJ1-4
clone_size: many
cdr3_nt: TGTGCCATCAGTGAAACAGGGACTGAAAAACTGTTTTTT
cdr3_aa: CAISETGTEKLFF

d_call: TRBD2
v_call: TRBV5-5
j_call: TRBJ2-2
clone_size: few
cdr3_nt: TGTGCCAGCAGCTTGGAGCTAGCGGGGGGGATCACCGGGGAGCTGTTTTTT
cdr3_aa: CASSLELAGGITGELFF

d_call: -
v_call: TRBV7-9
j_call: TRBJ1-1
clone_size: many
cdr3_nt: TGTGCCAGCAGCTTAGGGGGCTCGGGGAACACTGAAGCTTTCTTT
cdr3_aa: CASSLGGSGNTEAFF

d_call: -
v_call: TRBV7-9
j_call: TRBJ2-5
clone_size: many
cdr3_nt: TGTGCCAGCAGCTTGACAGCCAGGTACCAAGAGACCCAGTACTTC
cdr3_aa: CASSLTARYQETQYF

d_call: -
v_call: TRBV7-9
j_call: TRBJ2-5
clone_size: -
cdr3_nt: TGTGCCAGCAGCCAACCGGAGGCGCGTAGGTGGCAAGAGACCCAGTACTTC
cdr3_aa: CASSQPEARRWQETQYF

d_call: TRBD1
v_call: TRBV7-2
j_call: TRBJ1-2
clone_size: many
cdr3_nt: TGTGCCAGCAGCGACAGGGGGGGCTATGGCTACACCTTC
cdr3_aa: CASSDRGGYGYTF

d_call: -
v_call: TRBV27
j_call: TRBJ1-2
clone_size: many
cdr3_nt: TGTGCCAGCAGTTCCGGGGGGAGACCTAACTATGGCTACACCTTC
cdr3_aa: CASSSGGRPNYGYTF

d_call: -
v_call: TRBV6-2/TRBV6-3
j_call: TRBJ1-1
clone_size: few
cdr3_nt: TGTGCCAGCAAATCCCCCGGGCAGGGTGACACTGAAGCTTTCTTT
cdr3_aa: CASKSPGQGDTEAFF

d_call: -
v_call: TRBV20-1
j_call: TRBJ2-1
clone_size: few
cdr3_nt: TGCAGTGCTAGGGCACGGCTTCCCTACAATGAGCAGTTCTTC
cdr3_aa: CSARARLPYNEQFF

d_call: -
v_call: TRBV4-2
j_call: TRBJ1-1
clone_size: few
cdr3_nt: TGTGCCAGCAGCCAGGTGGGCAGGGCGAACACTGAAGCTTTCTTT
cdr3_aa: CASSQVGRANTEAFF

d_call: TRBD2
v_call: TRBV11-2
j_call: TRBJ2-5
clone_size: many
cdr3_nt: TGTGCCAGCAGCTTACCTCCCGGGACTAGCGGACTTCAAGAGACCCAGTACTTC
cdr3_aa: CASSLPPGTSGLQETQYF

d_call: -
v_call: TRBV6-5
j_call: TRBJ1-5
clone_size: many
cdr3_nt: TGTGCCAGCAGAAAAGGGAGGGAGCGGTATCAGCCCCAGCATTTT
cdr3_aa: CASRKGRERYQPQHF

d_call: TRBD1
v_call: TRBV5-1
j_call: TRBJ1-2
clone_size: -
cdr3_nt: TGCGCCAGCAGCTTGGACCAGGGGGCAAATGGCTACACCTTC
cdr3_aa: CASSLDQGANGYTF

d_call: TRBD2
v_call: TRBV5-1
j_call: TRBJ2-1
clone_size: many
cdr3_nt: TGCGCCAGCAGCCTAGCGCCCGGGAGGTCCTACAATGAGCAGTTCTTC
cdr3_aa: CASSLAPGRSYNEQFF

d_call: -
v_call: TRBV25-1
j_call: TRBJ2-3
clone_size: many
cdr3_nt: TGTGCCAGCAGTGATTATCCCACAGATACGCAGTATTTT
cdr3_aa: CASSDYPTDTQYF

d_call: TRBD1
v_call: TRBV11-1
j_call: TRBJ2-5
clone_size: few
cdr3_nt: TGTGCCAGCAGCTTAGCGCCCAGGGGGGAGACCCAGTACTTC
cdr3_aa: CASSLAPRGETQYF

d_call: TRBD2
v_call: TRBV7-9
j_call: TRBJ2-3
clone_size: few
cdr3_nt: TGTGCCAGCCTCAGGGGCCAGCTAGCGGGGGGAATTGATACGCAGTATTTT
cdr3_aa: CASLRGQLAGGIDTQYF

d_call: -
v_call: TRBV7-2
j_call: TRBJ1-2
clone_size: -
cdr3_nt: TGTGCCAGCAGCTTGTCCCTGGGGAGACGAGATGGCTACACCTTC
cdr3_aa: CASSLSLGRRDGYTF

d_call: -
v_call: TRBV19
j_call: TRBJ2-7
clone_size: few
cdr3_nt: TGTGCCAGTAGTATAGATAGCCAGAAGAGTTACGAGCAGTACTTC
cdr3_aa: CASSIDSQKSYEQYF

d_call: -
v_call: TRBV20-1
j_call: TRBJ2-5
clone_size: -
cdr3_nt: TGCAGTGCTAGAGATAGTCGGCAGCAAGAGACCCAGTACTTC
cdr3_aa: CSARDSRQQETQYF

d_call: -
v_call: TRBV9
j_call: TRBJ2-3
clone_size: many
cdr3_nt: TGTGCCAGCAGCGTTGGAATGACCAGCGGGGATACGCAGTATTTT
cdr3_aa: CASSVGMTSGDTQYF

d_call: -
v_call: TRBV3-1
j_call: TRBJ2-7
clone_size: many
cdr3_nt: TGTGCCAGCAGCCAAGATCAATGGCCAGCTGGGTCCTACGAGCAGTACTTC
cdr3_aa: CASSQDQWPAGSYEQYF

d_call: TRBD1
v_call: TRBV7-9
j_call: TRBJ1-3
clone_size: -
cdr3_nt: TGTGCCAGCAGCGGAGGGACAGGAGGAAACACCATATATTTT
cdr3_aa: CASSGGTGGNTIYF